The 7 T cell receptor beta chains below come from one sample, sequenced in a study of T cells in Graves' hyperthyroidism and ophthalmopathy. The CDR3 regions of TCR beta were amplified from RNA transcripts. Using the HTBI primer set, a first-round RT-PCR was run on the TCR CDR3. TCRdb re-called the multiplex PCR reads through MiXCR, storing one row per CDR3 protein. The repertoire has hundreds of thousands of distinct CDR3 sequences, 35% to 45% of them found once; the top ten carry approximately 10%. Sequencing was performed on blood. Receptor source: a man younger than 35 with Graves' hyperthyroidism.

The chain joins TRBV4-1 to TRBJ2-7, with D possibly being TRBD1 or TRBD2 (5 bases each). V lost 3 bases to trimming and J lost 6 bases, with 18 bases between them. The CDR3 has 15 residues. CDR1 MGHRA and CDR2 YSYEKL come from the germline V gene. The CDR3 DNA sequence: TGCGCCAGCAGCCACTCCGGGACGCCGGCGGGCGAGCAGTACTTC. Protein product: CASSHSGTPAGEQYF.

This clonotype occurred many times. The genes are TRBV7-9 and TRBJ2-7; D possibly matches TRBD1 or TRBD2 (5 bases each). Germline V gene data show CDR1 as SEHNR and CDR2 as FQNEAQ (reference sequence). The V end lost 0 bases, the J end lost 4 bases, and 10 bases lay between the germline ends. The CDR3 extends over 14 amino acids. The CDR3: CASSLAGDLYEQYF. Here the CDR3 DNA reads TGTGCCAGCAGCTTAGCGGGGGACCTTTACGAGCAGTACTTC.

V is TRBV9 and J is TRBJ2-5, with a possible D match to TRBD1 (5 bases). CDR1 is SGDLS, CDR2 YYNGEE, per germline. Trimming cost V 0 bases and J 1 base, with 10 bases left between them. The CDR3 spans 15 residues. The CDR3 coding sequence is TGTGCCAGCAGCGTAGAGGGGTTGATCCAAGAGACCCAGTACTTC. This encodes CASSVEGLIQETQYF.

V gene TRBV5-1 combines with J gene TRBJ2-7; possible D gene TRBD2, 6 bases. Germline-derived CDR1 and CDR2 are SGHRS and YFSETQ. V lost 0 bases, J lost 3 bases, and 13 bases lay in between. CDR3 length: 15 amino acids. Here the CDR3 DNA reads TGCGCCAGCAGCTTGGGTAGGGAGGCGGACTACGAGCAGTACTTC. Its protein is CASSLGREADYEQYF.

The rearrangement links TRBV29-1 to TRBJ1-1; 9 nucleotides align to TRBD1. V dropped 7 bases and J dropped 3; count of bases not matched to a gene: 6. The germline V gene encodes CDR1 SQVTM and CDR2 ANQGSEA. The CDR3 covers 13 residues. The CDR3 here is CSAGQGNDTEAFF. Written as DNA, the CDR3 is TGCAGCGCCGGACAGGGGAATGACACTGAAGCTTTCTTT.

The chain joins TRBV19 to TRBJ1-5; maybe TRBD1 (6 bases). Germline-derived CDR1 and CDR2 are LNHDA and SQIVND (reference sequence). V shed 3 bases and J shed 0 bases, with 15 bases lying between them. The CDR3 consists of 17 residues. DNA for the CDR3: TGTGCCAGTAGTATTCTTTCAGGGGCCCATAGCAATCAGCCCCAGCATTTT. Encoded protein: CASSILSGAHSNQPQHF.

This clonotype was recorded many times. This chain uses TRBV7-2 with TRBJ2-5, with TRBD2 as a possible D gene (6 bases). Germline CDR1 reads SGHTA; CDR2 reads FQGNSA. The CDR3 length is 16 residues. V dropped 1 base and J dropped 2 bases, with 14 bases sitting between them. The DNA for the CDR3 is TGTGCCAGCAGCTTAGTGGGACTGGGGATGCAAGAGACCCAGTACTTC. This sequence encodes CASSLVGLGMQETQYF.